This TCR beta chain originates from a study of beta chain features in type 1 diabetes. From germline, CDR1 is MNHEY and CDR2 SVGAGI. Germline trimming cut 8 bases from V and 3 bases from J; bases unmatched to any gene: 9. The CDR3 extends over 15 amino acids. Study observations and caveats: Shorter TCRB CDR3s, moderately but significantly so, were found in Type 1 diabetes patients in all four CD4+ subsets. Healthy donors had naive, central memory and Treg TCRB repertoires that appeared less similar than those seen among patients.

The entirety of the isolated RNA underwent reverse transcription, so expressed TCRB transcripts were sequenced. Using immunoSEQ multiplex PCR, the repertoire was profiled, and TCRdb retains in-frame clones only, with some absent. The sample carries 600,000 to 700,000 clones, roughly 13% recorded once. This clone was observed a single time. Its antigen remains unidentified. The sequence came from a man between 18 and 35 years old with type 1 diabetes. This chain uses TRBV6-5 with TRBJ1-2, with 10 positions matching TRBD1. Sequencing was done on a sample of naive CD4+ T cells from blood. As DNA, the CDR3 is TGTGCCAGCCATGGGACGGGACAGGGGCACTATGGCTACACCTTC. It specifies CASHGTGQGHYGYTF.